Shown below are 10 T cell receptor beta chains from a single sample sequenced in a study of T-cell reconstitution after alpha-beta-depleted transplantation in children. Unique molecular identifiers were used to barcode this TCRbeta library. TCRdb re-called the PCR reads with MiXCR, one entry per CDR3 protein. The table records 540,000 or so distinct CDR3 sequences, more than 20% of them present only once. The input for sequencing was PBMCs, mostly from graft donor cells, taken 360 days after TCRalphabeta/CD19-depleted stem cell transplant. The receptor source for this set is a boy younger than two who had a stem cell transplant for acute myeloid leukemia, so the T cells may come from the graft donor.

This clonotype was detected ten times or more. Because it lacks the conserved phenylalanine or tryptophan at the end, this CDR3 is likely a read error. The DNA is left out, because the CDR3 cannot be placed on it with certainty; the CDR3 is given as TCRdb lists it. The rearrangement links TRBV28 to TRBJ1-1; the D call in the table, TRBD1, was not verified against the DNA. From its first to its last residue, the CDR3 has 14 amino acids. Germline V gene lookup returns CDR1 MDHEN and CDR2 SYDVKM. Here the CDR3 reads CASSLGLGTRGQII.

The chain uses TRBV20-1 and TRBJ2-5; 8 bases align to TRBD1. CDR3 size: 13 residues. Unmatched junction bases numbered 3, after V lost 4 bases and J lost 2 bases. Germline V gene lookup returns CDR1 DFQATT and CDR2 SNEGSKA (reference sequence). The CDR3 nucleotides read TGCAGTGCTATTACAGGGGGGCAAGAGACCCAGTACTTC. Translating it yields CSAITGGQETQYF.

Many counts were recorded for this clonotype. The rearrangement joins TRBV7-2 to TRBJ2-3; D unclear. CDR3 length: 15 amino acids. V lost 0 bases, J lost 1 base, and 8 bases lay in between. Germline loops: CDR1 SGHTA, CDR2 FQGNSA. CDR3 in amino acids: CASSLAQIGTDTQYF. As DNA, the CDR3 is TGTGCCAGCAGCTTAGCGCAGATAGGCACAGATACGCAGTATTTT.

The sample holds a few counts of this clonotype. The CDR3 spells CASSFPQLGWYNEQFF. DNA for the CDR3: TGTGCCAGCAGCTTCCCTCAACTAGGGTGGTACAATGAGCAGTTCTTC. The chain recombines TRBV5-5 with TRBJ2-1, with TRBD2 as a possible D gene (5 bases). Trimming removed 2 bases at V and 4 bases at J, with 16 bases between. CDR1 is SGHKS and CDR2 is YYEKEE in the germline V gene (reference sequence). This CDR3 comprises 16 residues.

The genes are TRBV9 and TRBJ1-1; 9 bases map to TRBD1. The CDR3 is made up of 17 amino acids. The V gene end was trimmed by 2 bases and the J gene end by 3 bases; junction bases not matched to a gene: 11. The V gene's germline CDR1 is SGDLS and CDR2 YYNGEE. The CDR3 reads CASSVWSGQGPYTEAFF. The DNA for the CDR3 is TGTGCCAGCAGCGTCTGGTCTGGACAGGGGCCGTACACTGAAGCTTTCTTT. The variable domain in full, completed from reference TRBV9 and TRBJ1-1, reads DSGVTQTPKHLITATGQRVTLRCSPRSGDLSVYWYQQSLDQGLQFLIQYYNGEERAKGNILERFSAQQFPDLHSELNLSSLELGDSALYFCASSVWSGQGPYTEAFFGQGTRLTVV.

The chain couples TRBV10-2 to TRBJ2-3; D is undetermined. Germline CDR1 is WSHSY and CDR2 is SAAADI. V was cut by 7 bases and J by 1 base, with 15 bases left in between. This CDR3 has 15 amino acids. This CDR3 reads CASTQQTFRTDTQYF. DNA for the CDR3: TGCGCCAGCACTCAACAGACATTCCGCACAGATACGCAGTATTTT.

This chain joins TRBV10-2 and TRBJ2-3; 9 bases fit TRBD2. The ends lost 0 bases at V and 2 bases at J; junction bases unmatched: 6. The CDR3 totals 17 residues. The germline gives CDR1 WSHSY, CDR2 SAAADI. CDR3 nucleotide sequence: TGCGCCAGCAGTGAGTCTCCGACTAGCGGAGCCACAGATACGCAGTATTTT. This translates into CASSESPTSGATDTQYF.

This clonotype was found a few times. The genes are TRBV29-1 and TRBJ1-1; TRBD1 might be the D (5 bases). The CDR3 has 12 amino acids. V was pared by 6 bases and J by 5 bases, with 13 bases between. CDR1 is SQVTM and CDR2 is ANQGSEA in the germline V gene. The CDR3 bases are TGCAGCGTAGCCCCCCGGGGGACTGAAGCTTTCTTT. Protein product: CSVAPRGTEAFF.

The chain has TRBV6-2 or TRBV6-3 and TRBJ2-7; 12 bases align to TRBD2. CDR1 MNHEY and CDR2 SVGEGT come from the germline V gene. V lost 11 bases, J lost 6 bases, and 8 bases stayed unmatched. CDR3 length: 13 amino acids. CDR3 residues: CAACRLAGAEQYF. The CDR3 coding sequence is TGTGCCGCCTGCCGACTAGCGGGGGCCGAGCAGTACTTC.

The chain is built from TRBV20-1 and TRBJ2-1; perhaps D is TRBD1 or TRBD2 (6 bases each). This CDR3 has 17 residues. The V end lost 6 bases, the J end lost 0 bases, and 21 bases lay between the germline ends. Germline CDR1 and CDR2: DFQATT and SNEGSKA (reference sequence). The CDR3 loop is CSARGVQALSSYNEQFF. The DNA for the CDR3 is TGCAGTGCGAGGGGGGTACAGGCTCTAAGCTCCTACAATGAGCAGTTCTTC.